The rows below give T cell receptor beta chains drawn from one sample of a study of type 1 regulatory T cells. TCRdb ran MiXCR on the reads and lists one entry per CDR3 protein. The table records approximately 43,000 distinct CDR3 sequences, 9.5% to 15% of them present only once. Which antigens these TCRs recognize remains unknown. The sequencing input was cultured non-Tr1 T cells, either the whole culture or a sorted T cell fraction (not recorded which). The receptors were gathered from a human donor in good health. CDR3s include the opening cysteine and the closing phenylalanine or tryptophan. Fields, in order: V gene, D gene, clone size, J gene, CDR3 DNA, CDR3 protein. D genes are given only for firm matches. A row's size may be missing; if present it is once, few, many or a size class.

TRBV3-1	.	few	TRBJ1-2	TGTGCCAGCAGCCAAGATTCGCGCTACACCTTC	CASSQDSRYTF
TRBV10-3	.	many	TRBJ2-2	TGTGCCAGCACACCTAGCTTTCGGGGCGGGGAGCTGTTTTTT	CASTPSFRGGELFF
TRBV27	TRBD2	many	TRBJ2-5	TGTGCCAGCAGGCGACTAGCGGGAGGAGAGACCCAGTACTTC	CASRRLAGGETQYF
TRBV5-1	.	few	TRBJ2-7	TGCGCCAGCAGTCAAGAGCAGAGATTGAGGGAGCAGTACTTC	CASSQEQRLREQYF
TRBV15	.	many	TRBJ1-5	TGTGCCACCAGCAGAGAAACCGGACGGCCTAGCAATCAGCCCCAGCATTTT	CATSRETGRPSNQPQHF
TRBV6-5	.	many	TRBJ2-6	TGTGCCAGCAGCGGACAGCCCCGCTCTGGGGCCAACGTCCTGACTTTC	CASSGQPRSGANVLTF
TRBV5-1	TRBD2	medium-sized	TRBJ2-3	TGCGCCAGCAGCTTGGGTCCTAGCGGGGGCACAGATACGCAGTATTTT	CASSLGPSGGTDTQYF
TRBV20-1	.	many	TRBJ2-5	TGCAGTGCTAGTCATGCGGGTCCAGAGACCCAGTACTTC	CSASHAGPETQYF
TRBV20-1	TRBD2	few	TRBJ2-3	TGCAGGGGACTAGCGGGAACAGATACGCAGTATTTT	CRGLAGTDTQYF
TRBV9	TRBD1	many	TRBJ2-7	TGTGCCAGCAGCGCAATTGACAGGGGGCTTAACGAGCAGTACTTC	CASSAIDRGLNEQYF
TRBV29-1	TRBD1	few	TRBJ2-1	TGCAGCGTGGGCCGGACAGGGGGAGAAGATGAGCAGTTCTTC	CSVGRTGGEDEQFF
TRBV9	TRBD1	many	TRBJ2-1	TGTGCCAGCAGCATCCGGGACAGGGGGCTGGATGAGCAGTTCTTC	CASSIRDRGLDEQFF
TRBV12-3/TRBV12-4	.	few	TRBJ1-1	TGTGCCAGCAGTTTTTACGGGGGGTTTGAAGCTTTCTTT	CASSFYGGFEAFF
TRBV5-1	.	few	TRBJ2-1	TGCGCCAGCAGGAGGAGGGCTGGGAATGAGCAGTTCTTC	CASRRRAGNEQFF
TRBV7-8	.	.	TRBJ2-2	TGTGCCAGCAGCCAAGTCTTAGCGACCAACACCGGGGAGCTGTTTTTT	CASSQVLATNTGELFF
TRBV5-1	.	many	TRBJ2-6	TGCGCCAGCAGCCCACAAGCCTCTGGGGCCAACGTCCTGACTTTC	CASSPQASGANVLTF
TRBV4-2	TRBD1	.	TRBJ1-2	TGTGCCGGCAGCCAGGACAGGGGGAGTAATGGCTACACCTTC	CAGSQDRGSNGYTF
TRBV18	.	many	TRBJ2-4	TGTGCCAGCTCACCAAATCCGGGAGAAAACATTCAGTACTTC	CASSPNPGENIQYF
TRBV20-1	TRBD1	.	TRBJ1-4	TGCAGTGCTAGAGACTCCGGGACAGGGGATGAAAAACTGTTTTTT	CSARDSGTGDEKLFF
TRBV7-2	.	few	TRBJ2-7	TGTGCCAGCAGCTTAGATAGGGTGGGCGAGCAGTACTTC	CASSLDRVGEQYF
TRBV9	.	.	TRBJ1-1	TGTGCCAGCAGCGTGTTAAAGGGAATCGGGTTGAACACTGAAGCTTTCTTT	CASSVLKGIGLNTEAFF
TRBV18	.	.	TRBJ2-3	TGTGCCAGCTCATTTTTGGGCCCGGTGGAAGATACGCAGTATTTT	CASSFLGPVEDTQYF
TRBV18	.	.	TRBJ2-1	TGTGCCAGCTCATCCAGGGGGGGAGAGCAGTTCTTC	CASSSRGGEQFF
TRBV5-1	.	.	TRBJ2-3	TGCGCCAGCAGCCCCGGACCCAGCCCTACGCAGTATTTT	CASSPGPSPTQYF
TRBV5-4	.	few	TRBJ2-2	TGTGCCAGCACCCGGGCCACAAACCCCGGGGAGCTGTTTTTT	CASTRATNPGELFF
TRBV7-2	TRBD2	many	TRBJ2-1	TGTGCCAGCAGCTTAGCTCCTCTAGCGGGAAGGCAGTTCTTC	CASSLAPLAGRQFF
TRBV12-3/TRBV12-4	.	many	TRBJ1-3	TGTGCCAGCATTCCTGGAGTAGGTGGAAACACCATATATTTT	CASIPGVGGNTIYF
TRBV19	.	.	TRBJ1-1	TGTGCCAGTAGGATGGGGAACACTGAAGCTTTCTTT	CASRMGNTEAFF
TRBV12-3/TRBV12-4	TRBD2	many	TRBJ2-3	TGTGCCATCCCAGCGGGAGCGGGAGCGGCAGATACGCAGTATTTT	CAIPAGAGAADTQYF
TRBV5-1	TRBD1	many	TRBJ2-3	TGCGCCAGCAGCCCCTTAGGACAGGGCCTATCAGATACGCAGTATTTT	CASSPLGQGLSDTQYF
TRBV4-3	.	few	TRBJ2-7	TGCGCCAGCAGCCAAGATCTTCCCTCCGAGCAGTACTTC	CASSQDLPSEQYF
TRBV5-1	TRBD2	many	TRBJ2-3	TGCGCCAGCAGCCACAGGACTAGCGGGACAGATACGCAGTATTTT	CASSHRTSGTDTQYF
TRBV6-6	.	few	TRBJ2-7	TGTGCCAGCAGTTACCCCCCCGGCGGCCGATACGAGCAGTACTTC	CASSYPPGGRYEQYF
TRBV7-9	.	many	TRBJ2-1	TGTGCCAGCAGCTTAGATCTAGCCTCCTACAATGAGCAGTTCTTC	CASSLDLASYNEQFF
TRBV4-2	.	few	TRBJ2-2	TGTGCCAGCAGCCAAGATAGGGCAGGACGCACCGGGGAGCTGTTTTTT	CASSQDRAGRTGELFF
TRBV7-3	.	.	TRBJ2-3	TGTGCCAGCAGCACAGACCGGACAGATACGCAGTATTTT	CASSTDRTDTQYF
TRBV9	.	many	TRBJ2-3	TGTGCCAGCAGCGTCTCGGGACTCAGAACGGATACGCAGTATTTT	CASSVSGLRTDTQYF
TRBV18	.	many	TRBJ2-5	TGTGCCAGCTCACTGGAACAAGAGACCCAGTACTTC	CASSLEQETQYF
TRBV5-4	.	few	TRBJ1-5	TGTGCCAGCAGCACCGATAGCAATCAGCCCCAGCATTTT	CASSTDSNQPQHF
TRBV7-2	TRBD1	.	TRBJ2-7	TGTGCCAGCAGCCGACTACAGGGGACGGGCGAGCAGTACTTC	CASSRLQGTGEQYF
TRBV20-1	.	few	TRBJ2-1	TGCAGTGCTCCGGTGACTGACTACAATGAGCAGTTCTTC	CSAPVTDYNEQFF
TRBV5-6	.	many	TRBJ1-6	TGTGCCAGCAGCCCTAAGCGGGGTTGGGATCCACCCCTCCACTTT	CASSPKRGWDPPLHF
TRBV6-6	.	once	TRBJ2-1	TGTGCCAGCAGTTACTCGACGGTATACAATGAGCAGTTCTTC	CASSYSTVYNEQFF
TRBV24-1	.	many	TRBJ2-7	TGTGCCACCAGTGATTCTACTACGACCTACGAGCAGTACTTC	CATSDSTTTYEQYF
TRBV5-1	.	many	TRBJ2-5	TGCGCCAGCAGAGGGCAAGAGACCCAGTACTTC	CASRGQETQYF
TRBV18	.	.	TRBJ2-1	TGTGCCAGCTCACCACTTAGGGGTGAGCAGTTCTTC	CASSPLRGEQFF
TRBV7-9	.	.	TRBJ1-1	TGTGCCAGCAGCCTCTCGAACACTGAAGCTTTCTTT	CASSLSNTEAFF
TRBV29-1	.	few	TRBJ2-3	TGCAGCGTAGCGGACGGAGCAGATACGCAGTATTTT	CSVADGADTQYF